This T cell receptor beta chain stems from a study of T-cell reconstitution after alpha-beta-depleted transplantation in children. Study-level points and caveats: Several patients had high TCRbeta diversity at day 60; it came from surviving recipient T cells and thymic progenitors. When one year had passed after transplant, most T-cell counts and diversity came from newly produced T cells. Alpha-beta T cells about two months after transplant reportedly derived from several hundred expanded graft clones.

The CDR3 covers 18 residues. Germline values: CDR1 WNHNN, CDR2 SYGVQD (reference sequence). Unmatched junction bases numbered 16, after V lost 10 bases and J lost 4 bases. During its preparation, the TCRbeta library received unique molecular identifiers. MiXCR was run by TCRdb on the PCR reads, yielding one entry per CDR3 protein. Altogether some 200,000 distinct CDR3 sequences are present, about 8.4% being singletons, with the ten largest covering 35%. This clonotype appeared a few times. Its antigen is as yet unknown. This receptor was obtained from a male patient aged 2 to 10 who had a stem cell transplant for acute myeloid leukemia, so the T cells may come from the graft donor. The genes are TRBV10-1 and TRBJ2-1; 13 bases are shared with TRBD2. The specimen comprised PBMCs, mostly from graft donor cells, sampled 360 days after TCRalphabeta/CD19-depleted stem cell transplant. The CDR3: CAIQAERLAGGPYNEQFF. The CDR3, as DNA: TGCGCCATCCAGGCCGAAAGACTAGCGGGGGGACCATACAATGAGCAGTTCTTC.